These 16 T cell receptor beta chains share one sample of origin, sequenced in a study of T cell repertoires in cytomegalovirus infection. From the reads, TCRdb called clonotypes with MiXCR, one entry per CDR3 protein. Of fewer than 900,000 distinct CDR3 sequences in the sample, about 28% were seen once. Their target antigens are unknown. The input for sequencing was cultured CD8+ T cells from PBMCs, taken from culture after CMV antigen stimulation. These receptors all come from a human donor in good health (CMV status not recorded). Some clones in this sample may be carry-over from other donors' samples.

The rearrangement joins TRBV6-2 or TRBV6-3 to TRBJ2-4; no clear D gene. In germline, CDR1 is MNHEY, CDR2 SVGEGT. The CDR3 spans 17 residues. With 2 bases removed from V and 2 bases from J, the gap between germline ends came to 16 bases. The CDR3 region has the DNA TGTGCCAGCAGTTACCCGACTCTTGACGGGCCCAAAAACATTCAGTACTTC. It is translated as CASSYPTLDGPKNIQYF.

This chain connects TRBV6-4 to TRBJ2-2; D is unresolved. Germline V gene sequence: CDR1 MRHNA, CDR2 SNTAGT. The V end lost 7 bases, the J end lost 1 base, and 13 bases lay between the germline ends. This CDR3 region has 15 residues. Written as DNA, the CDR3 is TGTGCCAGCATTTCTAAAGCCAAGAACACCGGGGAGCTGTTTTTT. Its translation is CASISKAKNTGELFF.

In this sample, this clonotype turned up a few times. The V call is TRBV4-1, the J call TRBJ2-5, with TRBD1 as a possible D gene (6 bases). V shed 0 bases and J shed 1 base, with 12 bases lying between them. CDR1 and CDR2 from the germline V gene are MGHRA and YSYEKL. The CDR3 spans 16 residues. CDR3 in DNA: TGCGCCAGCAGCCAAGAGTTACGGACAGCCCAAGAGACCCAGTACTTC. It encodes CASSQELRTAQETQYF.

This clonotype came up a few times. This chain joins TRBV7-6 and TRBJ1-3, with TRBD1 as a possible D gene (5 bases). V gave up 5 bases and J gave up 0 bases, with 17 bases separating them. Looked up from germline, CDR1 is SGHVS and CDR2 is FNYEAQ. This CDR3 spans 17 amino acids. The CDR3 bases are TGTGCCAGCAGCCACCCCCTCGACAGCCGCTCTGGAAACACCATATATTTT. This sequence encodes CASSHPLDSRSGNTIYF.

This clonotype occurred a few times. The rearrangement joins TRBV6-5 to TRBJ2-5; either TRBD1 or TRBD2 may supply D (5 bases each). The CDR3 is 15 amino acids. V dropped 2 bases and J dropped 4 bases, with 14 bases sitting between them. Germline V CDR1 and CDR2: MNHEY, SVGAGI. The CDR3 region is CASSYGGSVGETQYF. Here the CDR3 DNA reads TGTGCCAGCAGTTACGGGGGATCGGTGGGAGAGACCCAGTACTTC.

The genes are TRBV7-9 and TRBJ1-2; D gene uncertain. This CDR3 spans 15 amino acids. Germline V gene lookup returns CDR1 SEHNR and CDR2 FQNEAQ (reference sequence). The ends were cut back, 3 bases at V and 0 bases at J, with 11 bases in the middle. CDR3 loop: CASSFISPANYGYTF. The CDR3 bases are TGTGCCAGCAGCTTTATTTCTCCAGCTAACTATGGCTACACCTTC.

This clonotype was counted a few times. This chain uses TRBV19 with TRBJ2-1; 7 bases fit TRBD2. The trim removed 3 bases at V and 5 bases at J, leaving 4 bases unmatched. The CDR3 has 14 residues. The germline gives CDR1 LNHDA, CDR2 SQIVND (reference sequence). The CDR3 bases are TGTGCCAGTAGTATTACGGGGGGAAACAATGAGCAGTTCTTC. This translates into CASSITGGNNEQFF.

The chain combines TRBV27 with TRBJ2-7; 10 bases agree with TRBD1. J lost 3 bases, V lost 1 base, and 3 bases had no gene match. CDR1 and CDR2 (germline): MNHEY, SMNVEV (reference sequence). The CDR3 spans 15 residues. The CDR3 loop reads CASSLLGTGDYEQYV. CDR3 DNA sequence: TGTGCCAGCAGTTTATTAGGGACAGGGGACTACGAGCAGTACGTC.

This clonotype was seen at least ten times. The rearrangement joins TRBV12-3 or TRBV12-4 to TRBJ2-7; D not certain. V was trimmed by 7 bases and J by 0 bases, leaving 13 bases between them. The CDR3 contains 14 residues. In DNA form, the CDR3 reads TGTGCCAGCACCCGGGCAGAAAGCTCCTACGAGCAGTACTTC. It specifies CASTRAESSYEQYF.

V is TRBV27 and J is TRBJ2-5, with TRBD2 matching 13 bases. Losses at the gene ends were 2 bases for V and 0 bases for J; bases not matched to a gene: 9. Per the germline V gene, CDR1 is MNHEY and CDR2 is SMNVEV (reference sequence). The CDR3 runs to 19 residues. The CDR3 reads CASSLNPGLAGAYQETQYF. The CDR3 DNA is TGTGCCAGCAGTTTAAACCCAGGACTAGCGGGGGCCTACCAAGAGACCCAGTACTTC.

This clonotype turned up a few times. The CDR3 coding sequence is TGTGCCAGCAGCTTACACAGGAACGGCTTAGACTACACCTTC. Residues: CASSLHRNGLDYTF. The gene calls are TRBV7-9 and TRBJ1-2; perhaps TRBD1 as D (5 bases). V was shortened by 2 bases and J by 10 bases, with 17 bases between the two germline ends. The CDR3 has 14 amino acids. The germline gives CDR1 SEHNR, CDR2 FQNEAQ (reference sequence).

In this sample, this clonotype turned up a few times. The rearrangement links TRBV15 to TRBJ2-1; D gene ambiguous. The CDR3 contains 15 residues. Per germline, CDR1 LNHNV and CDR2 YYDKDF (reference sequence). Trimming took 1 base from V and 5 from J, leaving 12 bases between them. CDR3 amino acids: CATSRATSEHNEQFF. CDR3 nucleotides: TGTGCCACCAGCAGAGCGACGAGCGAGCACAATGAGCAGTTCTTC.

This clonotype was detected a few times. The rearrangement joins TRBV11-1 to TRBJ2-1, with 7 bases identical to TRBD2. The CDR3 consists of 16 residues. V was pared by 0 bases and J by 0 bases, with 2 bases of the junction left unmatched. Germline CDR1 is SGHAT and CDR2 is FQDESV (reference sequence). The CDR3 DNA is TGTGCCAGCAGCTTAGCACCGGGGGGCTCCTACAATGAGCAGTTCTTC. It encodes CASSLAPGGSYNEQFF.

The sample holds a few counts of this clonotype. The CDR3 is CASSFYMGQISGANVLTF. CDR3 nucleotides: TGTGCCAGCAGTTTTTATATGGGACAGATCTCTGGGGCCAACGTCCTGACTTTC. The V and J genes are TRBV27 and TRBJ2-6, with 7 bases matching TRBD1. With V trimmed by 3 bases and J by 0 bases, 8 bases remained unmatched. Germline values: CDR1 MNHEY, CDR2 SMNVEV (reference sequence). This CDR3 has 18 residues. Complete variable domain (other parts from reference TRBV27 and TRBJ2-6): EAQVTQNPRYLITVTGKKLTVTCSQNMNHEYMSWYRQDPGLGLRQIYYSMNVEVTDKGDVPEGYKVSRKEKRNFPLILESPSPNQTSLYFCASSFYMGQISGANVLTFGAGSRLTVL.

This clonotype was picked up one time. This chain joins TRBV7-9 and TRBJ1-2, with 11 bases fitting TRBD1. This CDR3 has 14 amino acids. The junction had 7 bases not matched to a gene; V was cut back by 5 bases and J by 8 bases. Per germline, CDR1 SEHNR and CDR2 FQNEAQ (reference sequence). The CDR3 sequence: CASSPGQGAVGYTF. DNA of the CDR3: TGTGCCAGCAGCCCTGGACAGGGGGCGGTCGGCTACACCTTC.

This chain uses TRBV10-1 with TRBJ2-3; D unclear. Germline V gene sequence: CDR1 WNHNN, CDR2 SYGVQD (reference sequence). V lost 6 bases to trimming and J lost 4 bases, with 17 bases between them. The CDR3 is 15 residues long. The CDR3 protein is CASSLDPFLPDTQYF. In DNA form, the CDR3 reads TGCGCCAGCAGCCTGGACCCATTCCTCCCAGATACGCAGTATTTT.